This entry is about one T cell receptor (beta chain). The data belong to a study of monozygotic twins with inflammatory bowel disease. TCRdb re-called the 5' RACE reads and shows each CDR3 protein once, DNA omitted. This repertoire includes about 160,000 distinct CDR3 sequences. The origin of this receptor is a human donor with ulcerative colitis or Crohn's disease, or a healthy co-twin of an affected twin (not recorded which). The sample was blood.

CDR3 amino acids: CASSRLAGGPSYNEQFF. The chain combines TRBV18 with TRBJ2-1; with no DNA, the TCRdb D assignment of TRBD2 cannot be verified. Germline assignment: CDR1 KGHSH and CDR2 LQKENI. The CDR3 totals 17 residues.